This passage covers 23 T cell receptor beta chains from one sample sequenced in a study of cytomegalovirus exposure and HLA in healthy donors. Sequencing was performed with immunoSEQ multiplex PCR; in TCRdb, only in-frame clones are kept and a portion is missing. This sample has 150,000 to 200,000 clones; just under 90% occur once, and the top ten carry about a tenth. The specimen was PBMCs. The receptor source for this set is a woman aged 18-29 years in good health and CMV-seropositive.

This chain joins TRBV2 and TRBJ2-3; 11 bases are shared with TRBD1. The trim removed 4 bases at V and 2 bases at J, leaving 11 bases unmatched. CDR1 is SNHLY and CDR2 is FYNNEI in the germline V gene. CDR3 size: 18 residues. The CDR3 here is CASSGPSRTGGFTDTQYF. The DNA for the CDR3 is TGTGCCAGCAGTGGGCCTTCGAGGACAGGGGGCTTCACAGATACGCAGTATTTT.

This clone was recorded only once. The V gene is TRBV28, the J gene TRBJ2-7; TRBD2 agrees at 9 bases. V lost 5 bases to trimming and J lost 3 bases; unmatched junction nucleotides: 8. The germline gives CDR1 MDHEN, CDR2 SYDVKM. This CDR3 is built from 15 residues. The CDR3 loop reads CASSGGLAVLYEQYF. CDR3 sequence (DNA): TGTGCCAGCAGTGGGGGACTAGCCGTTCTCTACGAGCAGTACTTC.

The chain recombines TRBV27 with TRBJ2-1; D is unresolved. Looked up from germline, CDR1 is MNHEY and CDR2 is SMNVEV (reference sequence). The CDR3 covers 12 residues. V was pared by 3 bases and J by 6 bases, with 6 bases between. The CDR3 DNA is TGTGCCAGCAGTTTCTATGGCAATGAGCAGTTCTTC. This encodes CASSFYGNEQFF.

The chain combines TRBV11-1 with TRBJ2-1; 10 nucleotides line up with TRBD2. The CDR3 spans 15 residues. J was trimmed by 3 bases and V by 4 bases; bases with no gene match: 3. Germline CDR1 reads SGHAT; CDR2 reads FQDESV (reference sequence). CDR3 residues: CASSSLAGVYNEQFF. The CDR3 region has the DNA TGTGCCAGCAGCTCCCTAGCGGGGGTCTACAATGAGCAGTTCTTC.

The chain recombines TRBV28 with TRBJ1-2; 9 bases match TRBD1. The germline CDR1 and CDR2 sequences are MDHEN and SYDVKM. The CDR3 spans 15 residues. After removal of 3 bases from V and 8 bases from J, the junction contained 10 bases not matched to a gene. CDR3 DNA sequence: TGTGCCAGCAGTTTGCTCCAGAGGACAGGGGAGGGCTACACCTTC. Encoded protein: CASSLLQRTGEGYTF.

The chain links TRBV2 to TRBJ2-6; possibly TRBD1 for D (6 bases). Trimming removed 3 bases from V and 0 bases from J, with 12 bases in between. The CDR3 spans 17 residues. Germline assignment: CDR1 SNHLY and CDR2 FYNNEI. CDR3 nucleotide sequence: TGTGCCAGCAGTGATCCAGGGGCGAACTCTGGGGCCAACGTCCTGACTTTC. Its protein is CASSDPGANSGANVLTF.

The gene calls are TRBV30 and TRBJ2-7, with a tentative D call TRBD2 (6 bases). The CDR3 spans 13 residues. Germline CDR1 GTSNPN, CDR2 SVGIG (reference sequence). The V end lost 5 bases, the J end lost 0 bases, and 11 bases lay between the germline ends. CDR3: CAWGGTSSYEQYF. The CDR3 DNA is TGTGCCTGGGGGGGGACCAGCTCCTACGAGCAGTACTTC. Drawing the rest from reference TRBV30 and TRBJ2-7, the complete variable domain is SQTIHQWPATLVQPVGSPLSLECTVEGTSNPNLYWYRQAAGRGLQLLFYSVGIGQISSEVPQNLSASRPQDRQFILSSKKLLLSDSGFYLCAWGGTSSYEQYFGPGTRLTVT.

The genes are TRBV5-1 and TRBJ2-3, with D possibly being TRBD1 (5 bases). The length of the CDR3 is 16 residues. The germline V and J ends were trimmed by 2 bases and 2 bases, with 15 bases remaining between them. Germline CDR1 SGHRS, CDR2 YFSETQ. The CDR3 is CASSFDSGSHTDTQYF. CDR3 bases: TGCGCCAGCAGCTTCGATTCAGGGTCCCACACAGATACGCAGTATTTT.

This clone was recorded at least ten times. The rearrangement uses TRBV6-4 and TRBJ2-2; D gene unclear. Germline CDR1 MRHNA, CDR2 SNTAGT. V was pared by 6 bases and J by 4 bases, with 9 bases between. The CDR3 length is 13 residues. CDR3 sequence: CASSQTPTGELFF. The CDR3 coding sequence is TGTGCCAGCAGCCAAACTCCCACCGGGGAGCTGTTTTTT.

The chain recombines TRBV7-9 with TRBJ2-7, with 11 nucleotides matching TRBD2. CDR1 is SEHNR and CDR2 is FQNEAQ in the germline V gene (reference sequence). The J segment lost 5 bases and the V segment lost 4 bases, leaving 7 bases of the junction unmatched. The CDR3 sequence is 15 residues long. The chain's CDR3 is CASSSTSGRINEQYF. The CDR3 bases are TGTGCCAGCAGCTCCACTAGCGGGAGAATCAACGAGCAGTACTTC. Together with reference TRBV7-9 and TRBJ2-7, the CDR3 gives the full variable domain: DTGVSQNPRHKITKRGQNVTFRCDPISEHNRLYWYRQTLGQGPEFLTYFQNEAQLEKSRLLSDRFSAERPKGSFSTLEIQRTEQGDSAMYLCASSSTSGRINEQYFGPGTRLTVT.

The rearrangement joins TRBV7-8 to TRBJ1-5, with no clear D. From germline, CDR1 is SGHVS and CDR2 FQNEAQ. The ends were cut back, 0 bases at V and 0 bases at J, with 3 bases in the middle. The CDR3 sequence is 14 residues long. The DNA for the CDR3 is TGTGCCAGCAGCTTAGCCGGTAGCAATCAGCCCCAGCATTTT. Encoded protein: CASSLAGSNQPQHF.

The chain couples TRBV10-3 to TRBJ2-3, with D unresolved. Trimming pared 0 bases from V and 0 bases from J, leaving 4 bases between. Germline V CDR1 and CDR2: ENHRY, SYGVKD. This CDR3 has 14 amino acids. The CDR3 nucleotides are TGTGCCATCAGTGAGTCCGGGAGCACAGATACGCAGTATTTT. This codes for CAISESGSTDTQYF.

The chain employs TRBV12-2 and TRBJ2-3; TRBD2 is the table's D call, not checked against the DNA. TRBV12-2 is designated a pseudogene. The CDR3 runs 14 residues. This chain's CDR3 is CASRRTSVDHTQYF. DNA of the CDR3: TGTGCAAGTCGCCGGACTAGTGTCGATCATACGCAGTATTTT.

The table lists this clone with a count of one. The rearrangement links TRBV27 to TRBJ2-7; TRBD2 matches 12 bases. Trimming removed 0 bases from V and 6 bases from J; junction bases left unmatched: 9. The CDR3 sequence is 17 residues long. CDR1 MNHEY and CDR2 SMNVEV come from the germline V gene (reference sequence). The DNA for the CDR3 is TGTGCCAGCAGTTTATCGTGGAGACTAGCGGGAGAACGCGAGCAGTACTTC. Translated: CASSLSWRLAGEREQYF.

This chain joins TRBV4-1 and TRBJ2-6; 7 nucleotides align to TRBD1. Germline loops: CDR1 MGHRA, CDR2 YSYEKL. The CDR3 contains 19 residues. V was clipped by 3 bases and J by 1 base; unmatched bases: 12. The CDR3, as DNA: TGCGCCAGCAGCCATGGAATCGGGACAGTAATTTCTGGGGCCAACGTCCTGACTTTC. This encodes CASSHGIGTVISGANVLTF.

The V gene is TRBV7-2, the J gene TRBJ2-1, with 9 bases identical to TRBD2. Germline CDR1 reads SGHTA; CDR2 reads FQGNSA. The CDR3 extends over 14 amino acids. The trim removed 5 bases at V and 5 bases at J, leaving 4 bases unmatched. The CDR3 reads CASSPLAGNNEQFF. CDR3 nucleotides: TGTGCCAGCAGCCCCCTAGCGGGGAACAATGAGCAGTTCTTC. The full variable domain, in which reference TRBV7-2 and TRBJ2-1 provide the parts outside the CDR3, is GAGVSQSPSNKVTEKGKDVELRCDPISGHTALYWYRQSLGQGLEFLIYFQGNSAPDKSGLPSDRFSAERTGGSVSTLTIQRTQQEDSAVYLCASSPLAGNNEQFFGPGTRLTVL.

This chain connects TRBV5-1 to TRBJ2-3; D is perhaps TRBD2 (6 bases). The V end was cut by 4 bases, the J end by 1 base, with 13 bases between. Germline V CDR1 and CDR2: SGHRS, YFSETQ. This CDR3 has 15 residues. The CDR3 region has the DNA TGCGCCAGCAGCGGCGGGACTTTGGGCACAGATACGCAGTATTTT. Protein sequence: CASSGGTLGTDTQYF. The full variable domain, with the rest looked up from reference TRBV5-1 and TRBJ2-3, is KAGVTQTPRYLIKTRGQQVTLSCSPISGHRSVSWYQQTPGQGLQFLFEYFSETQRNKGNFPGRFSGRQFSNSRSEMNVSTLELGDSALYLCASSGGTLGTDTQYFGPGTRLTVL.

The rearrangement links TRBV12-5 to TRBJ2-6; perhaps TRBD2 as D (5 bases). Germline-derived CDR1 and CDR2 are LGHNT and FRNRAP. The CDR3 loop spans 15 amino acids. The V end lost 7 bases, the J end lost 1 base, and 11 bases lay between the germline ends. The CDR3 DNA is TGTGCTAGTGCCCCCGGGGAGTCTGGGGCCAACGTCCTGACTTTC. Amino acid sequence: CASAPGESGANVLTF. The full variable domain, rest sourced from reference TRBV12-5 and TRBJ2-6, is DARVTQTPRHKVTEMGQEVTMRCQPILGHNTVFWYRQTMMQGLELLAYFRNRAPLDDSGMPKDRFSAEMPDATLATLKIQPSEPRDSAVYFCASAPGESGANVLTFGAGSRLTVL.

The chain has TRBV7-2 and TRBJ1-2; 9 bases map to TRBD1. The CDR3 covers 15 residues. The germline gives CDR1 SGHTA, CDR2 FQGNSA. With 5 bases clipped from V and 6 bases from J, the junction kept 10 bases outside the gene matches. CDR3 nucleotides: TGTGCCAGCAGCGTTACCGGGACAGGGACCCATGGCTACACCTTC. The encoded protein is CASSVTGTGTHGYTF.

CDR3 nucleotides: TGTGCCAGCAGCACAGGGTTCTCTGGGGCCAACGTCCTGACTTTC. It encodes CASSTGFSGANVLTF. V and J are TRBV28 and TRBJ2-6, with a weak D call TRBD1 (6 bases). Trimming took 6 bases from V and 0 from J, leaving 9 bases between them. The germline V gene has CDR1 MDHEN and CDR2 SYDVKM. The CDR3 covers 15 residues.

The rearrangement links TRBV20-1 to TRBJ1-2; no clear D gene. The CDR3 is 11 residues long. Trimming cost V 5 bases and J 6 bases, with 10 bases left between them. Germline values: CDR1 DFQATT, CDR2 SNEGSKA (reference sequence). DNA for the CDR3: TGCAGTGCTCGACGGGGAAATGGCTACACCTTC. This encodes CSARRGNGYTF.

This chain links TRBV19 with TRBJ2-5; TRBD1 is a possible D gene (6 bases). There are 14 residues in the CDR3. The V end was cut by 4 bases, the J end by 3 bases, with 12 bases between. The germline V gene encodes CDR1 LNHDA and CDR2 SQIVND (reference sequence). As DNA, the CDR3 is TGTGCCAGTAGTAGGTGGGCAGGGGAAGAGACCCAGTACTTC. Translated: CASSRWAGEETQYF. Drawing the rest from reference TRBV19 and TRBJ2-5, the complete variable domain is DGGITQSPKYLFRKEGQNVTLSCEQNLNHDAMYWYRQDPGQGLRLIYYSQIVNDFQKGDIAEGYSVSREKKESFPLTVTSAQKNPTAFYLCASSRWAGEETQYFGPGTRLLVL.

The rearrangement links TRBV5-1 to TRBJ1-1, with no clear D. Between the trimmed V and J ends, which lost 4 bases and 4 bases, there was a span of 11 bases. This CDR3 is built from 13 residues. Germline values: CDR1 SGHRS, CDR2 YFSETQ. The CDR3 nucleotides are TGCGCCAGCAGCCGGTCTGTGTCCACTGAAGCTTTCTTT. Protein: CASSRSVSTEAFF.